This TCR beta chain was found in a study of blood T cell repertoires in COVID-19. Whole-study context: Researchers got acute and convalescent COVID-19 samples from the United States, Italy and Spain.

Trimming removed 6 bases from V and 0 bases from J, with 9 bases in between. The germline V gene encodes CDR1 SNHLY and CDR2 FYNNEI. The CDR3 loop spans 13 amino acids. The method was immunoSEQ multiplex PCR; TCRdb's version includes in-frame clones alone and lacks a portion of them. The table has tens of thousands of clones, approximately 70% seen once. Input material: peripheral blood. The chain joins TRBV2 to TRBJ2-7, with D possibly TRBD1 on 5 matching bases. This receptor was taken from a woman in her seventies with acute or convalescent COVID-19. This CDR3 is CASSPTDSYEQYF. The CDR3 DNA follows: TGTGCCAGCAGCCCGACAGACTCCTACGAGCAGTACTTC.